What follows are 5 T cell receptor beta chains derived from one specimen sequenced in a study of T cells in Graves' hyperthyroidism and ophthalmopathy (dated by TCRdb to between 2018 and 2020). The protocol used for the library was multiplex PCR. The sequencer listed for this sample is Illumina HiSeq 2000. Amplification of TCR beta CDR3 regions was carried out from RNA transcripts. A first-round RT-PCR of the TCR CDR3 used the HTBI primer set with the Qiagen OneStep RT-PCR kit. Using fastp at Q25 and MiXCR, TCRdb reprocessed the public reads and kept productive beta chains. All rows with the same CDR3 protein become a single entry with the most common DNA and genes. Across this sample there are 300,000 to 400,000 distinct CDR3 sequences, with roughly 13% seen only once. The ten largest clones capture about 10% of the sample. Sequencing input: blood. These receptors all come from a woman between 55 and 75 years old with Graves' hyperthyroidism.

This clonotype was observed many times. The chain joins TRBV18 to TRBJ2-1; D might be TRBD1 (6 bases). V dropped 3 bases and J dropped 0 bases, with 6 bases sitting between them. CDR1 and CDR2 from the germline V gene are KGHSH and LQKENI. The CDR3 is 14 residues long. CDR3 DNA sequence: TGTGCCAGCTCACCGGACAGCTCCTACAATGAGCAGTTCTTC. Its protein is CASSPDSSYNEQFF.

This clonotype turned up a few times. The chain joins TRBV4-1 to TRBJ2-6; 9 bases map to TRBD1. The ends lost 2 bases at V and 2 bases at J; junction bases unmatched: 7. The CDR3 length is 18 residues. Germline values: CDR1 MGHRA, CDR2 YSYEKL. In DNA, the CDR3 is TGCGCCAGCAGCCAACCGGGACAGGGAGCCACTGGGGCCAACGTCCTGACTTTC. Translation gives CASSQPGQGATGANVLTF.

In this sample, this clonotype turned up many times. The chain links TRBV5-1 to TRBJ1-1; 7 nucleotides align to TRBD1. The ends lost 5 bases at V and 3 bases at J; junction bases unmatched: 13. The CDR3 contains 16 residues. Germline CDR1 reads SGHRS; CDR2 reads YFSETQ. CDR3 region: CASSFSGTVKDTEAFF. The CDR3, as DNA: TGCGCCAGCAGTTTCTCCGGGACAGTGAAAGACACTGAAGCTTTCTTT.

This clonotype occurred many times. The chain uses TRBV7-2 and TRBJ2-3; no clear D gene. This CDR3 comprises 15 residues. Trimming stripped 4 bases from V and 6 bases from J, with 17 bases between. The germline V gene encodes CDR1 SGHTA and CDR2 FQGNSA. The chain's CDR3 is CASSSRRALPDTQYF. In nucleotides, the CDR3 is TGTGCCAGCAGCTCCCGCCGGGCTCTGCCGGATACGCAGTATTTT.

This clonotype has just a few counts. J is TRBJ2-5 and V is TRBV20-1, with D uncertain. V lost 0 bases and J 4 bases, leaving 15 bases between the germline ends. This CDR3 has 15 amino acids. Per germline, CDR1 DFQATT and CDR2 SNEGSKA (reference sequence). The CDR3 sequence: CSARDFRRDGETQYF. The DNA for the CDR3 is TGCAGTGCTAGAGACTTTCGTAGGGATGGAGAGACCCAGTACTTC.